What follows are 20 T cell receptor beta chains derived from one specimen sequenced in a study of blood T cell repertoires in COVID-19. Clones were read by immunoSEQ multiplex PCR, and TCRdb kept only the in-frame ones, dropping some. The table has some 51,000 clones, approximately 90% seen once. Sequencing used peripheral blood. The origin of the receptors is a man aged 35 to 55 with acute or convalescent COVID-19.

The J gene is TRBJ2-3, the V gene TRBV5-4, with a weak D call TRBD2 (6 bases). Trimming shortened V by 4 bases and J by 4 bases, and 22 bases separated the two germline ends. This CDR3 spans 17 amino acids. Germline values: CDR1 SGHNT, CDR2 YYREEE (reference sequence). CDR3: CASSLPEKRATADTQYF. In DNA form, the CDR3 reads TGTGCCAGCAGCCTCCCCGAGAAGCGGGCGACCGCAGATACGCAGTATTTT.

The chain uses TRBV29-1 and TRBJ1-4, with 9 nucleotides matching TRBD1. Germline V lookup: CDR1 SQVTM, CDR2 ANQGSEA. CDR3 length equals 14 residues. V lost 4 bases, J lost 3 bases, and 3 bases stayed unmatched. The DNA for the CDR3 is TGCAGCGTTGCGACAGGGGGGGCTAATGAAAAACTGTTTTTT. Translating gives CSVATGGANEKLFF.

This clone showed up just a few times. The rearrangement uses TRBV18 and TRBJ1-6; D not resolved. Germline lookup yields CDR1 KGHSH and CDR2 LQKENI. The CDR3 is 17 amino acids. Trimming cost V 3 bases and J 0 bases, with 12 bases left between them. The CDR3 DNA sequence: TGTGCCAGCTCACCTGCCACTCCACGCTCCTATAATTCACCCCTCCACTTT. Residues: CASSPATPRSYNSPLHF.

V and J are TRBV3-1 (or the pseudogene TRBV3-2) and TRBJ1-1; no firm D call. Trimming cost V 8 bases and J 3 bases, with 7 bases left between them. The CDR3 sequence is 11 residues long. Germline CDR1 reads LGHDT; CDR2 reads YNNKEL (reference sequence). The CDR3: CASRRDTEAFF. In DNA form, the CDR3 reads TGTGCCAGCCGACGGGACACTGAAGCTTTCTTT.

The gene calls are TRBV19 and TRBJ1-2; 8 nucleotides line up with TRBD1. The V and J ends lost 6 bases and 3 bases, in that order; junction bases with no gene match: 3. CDR1 and CDR2 (germline): LNHDA, SQIVND (reference sequence). The CDR3 is 13 residues long. This CDR3 is CASRPTGDYGYTF. The DNA for the CDR3 is TGTGCCAGTAGACCGACAGGGGACTATGGCTACACCTTC. The complete variable domain, with remaining parts taken from reference TRBV19 and TRBJ1-2, reads DGGITQSPKYLFRKEGQNVTLSCEQNLNHDAMYWYRQDPGQGLRLIYYSQIVNDFQKGDIAEGYSVSREKKESFPLTVTSAQKNPTAFYLCASRPTGDYGYTFGSGTRLTVV.

Worth noting for this clone: The same CDR3 can be traced to other DNA sequences in this sample. The rearrangement uses TRBV15 and TRBJ1-1; D uncertain. V was shortened by 0 bases and J by 2 bases, with 4 bases between the two germline ends. The CDR3 totals 13 residues. The germline gives CDR1 LNHNV, CDR2 YYDKDF (reference sequence). In nucleotides, the CDR3 is TGTGCCACCAGCAGAGACAGAAACACTGAAGCTTTCTTT. This sequence encodes CATSRDRNTEAFF.

The chain combines TRBV15 with TRBJ1-3; D not certain. The CDR3 has 15 residues. Trimming took 5 bases from V and 2 from J, leaving 13 bases between them. In germline, CDR1 is LNHNV, CDR2 YYDKDF (reference sequence). CDR3 DNA: TGTGCCACCAGCGGTCCGGGGAGGGCTGGAAACACCATATATTTT. It encodes CATSGPGRAGNTIYF.

The rearrangement links TRBV5-4 to TRBJ2-7; the match to TRBD1 covers 11 bases. The CDR3 length is 16 residues. Germline assignment: CDR1 SGHNT and CDR2 YYREEE (reference sequence). After removal of 0 bases from V and 5 bases from J, the junction contained 7 bases not matched to a gene. CDR3: CASSLAGGQGGHEQYF. The CDR3 nucleotides are TGTGCCAGCAGCTTGGCAGGGGGACAGGGGGGGCACGAGCAGTACTTC.

The chain is built from TRBV13 and TRBJ2-7; a possible D gene is TRBD2 (6 bases). V was shortened by 7 bases and J by 2 bases, with 18 bases between the two germline ends. The CDR3 runs to 15 residues. CDR1 is PRHDT and CDR2 is FYEKMQ in the germline V gene (reference sequence). For the CDR3, the DNA is TGTGCCAGCACCGAAGGGGCTAGCGTACCCTACGAGCAGTACTTC. Translating gives CASTEGASVPYEQYF.

This rearrangement joins TRBV14 to TRBJ2-5; a weak D match, TRBD1 (5 bases). V was pared by 4 bases and J by 2 bases, with 14 bases between. CDR1 is SGHDN, CDR2 FVKESK, per germline. The CDR3 runs to 15 residues. The CDR3 DNA follows: TGTGCCAGCAGCCCAGGGCCGATGAGGCAAGAGACCCAGTACTTC. Translating gives CASSPGPMRQETQYF.

The chain joins TRBV25-1 to TRBJ2-1, with D maybe TRBD1 (5 bases). The CDR3 has 16 amino acids. Germline lookup yields CDR1 MGHDK and CDR2 SYGVNS. The V end lost 2 bases, the J end lost 0 bases, and 11 bases lay between the germline ends. The DNA of the CDR3 is TGTGCCAGCAGTGAAGGCACAGGTAGCTCCTACAATGAGCAGTTCTTC. Its translation: CASSEGTGSSYNEQFF.

V is TRBV6-5 and J is TRBJ1-4, with 7 bases aligning to TRBD1. With V trimmed by 5 bases and J by 7 bases, 10 bases remained unmatched. The CDR3 is 15 residues long. CDR1 is MNHEY and CDR2 is SVGAGI in the germline V gene. The CDR3 region has the DNA TGTGCCAGCAGTCGAACCGGGACAGCCCCTGAAAAACTGTTTTTT. Translation: CASSRTGTAPEKLFF.

V is TRBV30 and J is TRBJ1-5; 8 bases map to TRBD1. CDR1 and CDR2 from the germline V gene are GTSNPN and SVGIG (reference sequence). CDR3 size: 14 residues. J lost 6 bases, V lost 1 base, and 5 bases had no gene match. CDR3 DNA: TGTGCCTGGAGTGGGACAGGGCCAGGTCAGCCCCAGCATTTT. It yields the protein CAWSGTGPGQPQHF.

The chain links TRBV5-1 to TRBJ2-5, with 13 bases that match TRBD2. Germline values: CDR1 SGHRS, CDR2 YFSETQ. The CDR3 runs to 15 residues. The ends lost 0 bases at V and 5 bases at J; junction bases unmatched: 1. CDR3 sequence: CASSLGTSGSETQYF. DNA for the CDR3: TGCGCCAGCAGCTTGGGGACTAGCGGGAGTGAGACCCAGTACTTC.

This clone showed up just a few times. This chain connects TRBV25-1 to TRBJ2-3; 7 nucleotides align to TRBD2. Germline V gene lookup returns CDR1 MGHDK and CDR2 SYGVNS. The CDR3 spans 14 residues. J gave up 2 bases and V 3 bases, and 2 bases lay outside the gene matches. CDR3 sequence (DNA): TGTGCCAGCAGTGACGGGACTACCACAGATACGCAGTATTTT. This gives the protein CASSDGTTTDTQYF.

In this sample, this clone turned up once. V and J are TRBV2 and TRBJ1-1; D ambiguous. The V end was cut by 3 bases, the J end by 2 bases, with 13 bases between. The CDR3 loop spans 15 amino acids. The germline gives CDR1 SNHLY, CDR2 FYNNEI. The CDR3 DNA follows: TGTGCCAGCAGTGAGACGAGGACTTTTAACACTGAAGCTTTCTTT. Translated, it gives CASSETRTFNTEAFF.

The rearrangement links TRBV29-1 to TRBJ2-7, with 7 positions matching TRBD1. CDR1 is SQVTM and CDR2 is ANQGSEA in the germline V gene. This CDR3 contains 13 residues. With V trimmed by 4 bases and J by 5 bases, 8 bases remained unmatched. CDR3 in DNA: TGCAGCGTTGGCAGGAGAGGGGGCGACGAGCAGTACTTC. It is translated as CSVGRRGGDEQYF.

The V and J genes are TRBV7-9 and TRBJ2-1; TRBD2 matches 8 bases. The CDR3 extends over 14 amino acids. V lost 4 bases and J lost 5; bases outside the gene matches: 4. Germline assignment: CDR1 SEHNR and CDR2 FQNEAQ (reference sequence). The CDR3 is CASSYRLANNEQFF. The CDR3 coding sequence is TGTGCCAGCAGCTATCGACTAGCGAACAATGAGCAGTTCTTC.

The rearrangement joins TRBV2 to TRBJ2-3; 7 bases agree with TRBD1. Looked up from germline, CDR1 is SNHLY and CDR2 is FYNNEI. The V gene end was trimmed by 4 bases and the J gene end by 0 bases; junction bases not matched to a gene: 4. The CDR3 is 15 residues long. CDR3 region: CASSGTTGSTDTQYF. As DNA, the CDR3 is TGTGCCAGCAGTGGAACGACAGGGAGCACAGATACGCAGTATTTT. Filled out from reference TRBV2 and TRBJ2-3, the complete variable domain reads EPEVTQTPSHQVTQMGQEVILRCVPISNHLYFYWYRQILGQKVEFLVSFYNNEISEKSEIFDDQFSVERPDGSNFTLKIRSTKLEDSAMYFCASSGTTGSTDTQYFGPGTRLTVL.

The J gene is TRBJ1-4, the V gene TRBV20-1, with a tentative D call TRBD1 (5 bases). Trimming took off 3 bases at V and 1 base at J, with 9 bases between the two ends. The CDR3 is 14 amino acids. Germline values: CDR1 DFQATT, CDR2 SNEGSKA (reference sequence). The CDR3 nucleotides read TGCAGTGCTAGTGAGGGGCAAACTAATGAAAAACTGTTTTTT. Translating gives CSASEGQTNEKLFF.